This TCR beta chain was identified in a study of T cell clonality in common variable immunodeficiency. Broader study findings: Shared TCRbeta clones were fewer between CVID subjects than controls. Compared with healthy controls, CVID subjects showed increased TCRbeta clonality, mostly in about a third.

The germline V gene has CDR1 MNHNS and CDR2 SASEGT. The CDR3 has 16 residues. The trim removed 4 bases at V and 4 bases at J, leaving 12 bases unmatched. Measured with immunoSEQ multiplex PCR; TCRdb has only the in-frame clones, and not every one. The sample includes around 29,000 clones, none of them occurring once. In its sample, this clone was seen many times. What it binds is not known. The read gets to within 3 residues of the CDR3 end, and the germline J gene fills in the rest. The origin of this receptor is a person aged 18 to 70 in good health. The chain carries TRBV6-1 and TRBJ1-1, with 7 bases identical to TRBD1. The sample consisted of peripheral blood mononuclear cells. CDR3 bases read: TGTGCCAGCAGTGCCGTGACAGGGAAAGGGGTCACTGAA. It codes for CASSAVTGKGVTE. The full CDR3 protein is CASSAVTGKGVTEAFF.